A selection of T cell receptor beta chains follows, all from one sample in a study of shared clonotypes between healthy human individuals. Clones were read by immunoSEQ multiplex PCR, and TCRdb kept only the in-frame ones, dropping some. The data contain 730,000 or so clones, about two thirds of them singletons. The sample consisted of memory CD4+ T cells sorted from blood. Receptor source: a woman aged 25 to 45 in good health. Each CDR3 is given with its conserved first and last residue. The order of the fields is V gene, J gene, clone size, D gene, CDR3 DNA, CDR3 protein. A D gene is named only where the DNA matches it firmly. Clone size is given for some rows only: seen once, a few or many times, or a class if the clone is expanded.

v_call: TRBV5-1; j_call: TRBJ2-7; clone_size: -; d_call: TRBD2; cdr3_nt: TGCGCCACCCGATGGGACGCGGGAGCTGGTGAGCAGTACTTC; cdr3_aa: CATRWDAGAGEQYF
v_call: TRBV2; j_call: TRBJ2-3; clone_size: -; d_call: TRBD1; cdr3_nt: TGTGCCAGCAGGGGGACAGGGTCCGCAGATACGCAGTATTTT; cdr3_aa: CASRGTGSADTQYF
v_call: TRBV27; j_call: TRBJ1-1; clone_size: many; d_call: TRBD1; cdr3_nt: TGTGCCAGCAGCCCAAGGGGGCAGGGATGGAAAGCTTTCTTT; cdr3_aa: CASSPRGQGWKAFF
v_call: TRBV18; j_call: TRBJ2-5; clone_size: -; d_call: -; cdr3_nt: TGTGCCAGCTCACTGTCCCAACGGGAGACCCAGTACTTC; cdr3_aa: CASSLSQRETQYF
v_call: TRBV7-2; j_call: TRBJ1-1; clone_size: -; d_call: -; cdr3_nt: TGTGCCAGCAGCTTGGTGACAGGTATGAACACTGAAGCTTTCTTT; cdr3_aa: CASSLVTGMNTEAFF
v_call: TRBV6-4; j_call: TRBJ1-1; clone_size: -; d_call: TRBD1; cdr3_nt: TGTGCCAGCAGTGACTCGAGGTCGGTCAGGGGGCTCATGAACACTGAAGCTTTCTTT; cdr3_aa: CASSDSRSVRGLMNTEAFF
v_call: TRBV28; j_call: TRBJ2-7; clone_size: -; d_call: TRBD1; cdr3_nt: TGTGCCAGCAGTAGCCTTGGGACAGGGGGTCACGAGCAGTACTTC; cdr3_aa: CASSSLGTGGHEQYF
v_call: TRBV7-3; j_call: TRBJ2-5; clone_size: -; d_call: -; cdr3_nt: TGTGCCAGCAGCTTCGGTCCCACCGAAAAGGCCCAGTACTTC; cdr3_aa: CASSFGPTEKAQYF
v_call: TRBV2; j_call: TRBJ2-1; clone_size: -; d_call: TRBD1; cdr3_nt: TGTGCCAGCAGCCGAGAGGGACAGGGGATGTATGAGCAGTTCTTC; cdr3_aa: CASSREGQGMYEQFF
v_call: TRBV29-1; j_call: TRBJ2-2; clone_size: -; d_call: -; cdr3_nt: TGCAGCGTTGGTGACGGAACTCTCACGACCGGGGAGCTGTTTTTT; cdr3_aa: CSVGDGTLTTGELFF
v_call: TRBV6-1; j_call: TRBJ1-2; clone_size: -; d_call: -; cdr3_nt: TGTGCCAGCACCGGAGACGGGTTCTATGGCTACACCTTC; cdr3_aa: CASTGDGFYGYTF
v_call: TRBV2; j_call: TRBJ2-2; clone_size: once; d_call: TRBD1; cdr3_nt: TGTGCCAGCACCATGGACAGGTTTGGGGAGCTGTTTTTT; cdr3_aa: CASTMDRFGELFF
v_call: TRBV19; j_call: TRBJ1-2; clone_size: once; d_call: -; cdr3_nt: TGTGCCAGTAGTATAGGGGGACCGGTGGATGGCTACACCTTC; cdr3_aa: CASSIGGPVDGYTF
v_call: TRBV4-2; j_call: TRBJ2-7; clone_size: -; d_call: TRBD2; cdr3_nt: TGTGCCAGCAGCCAACCCGGGACTAGCGTTGGCGAGCAGTACTTC; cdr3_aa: CASSQPGTSVGEQYF
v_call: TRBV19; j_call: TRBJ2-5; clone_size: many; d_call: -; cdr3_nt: TGTGCCAGTAGTAGCAACAGGGTCGAGACCCAGTACTTC; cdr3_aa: CASSSNRVETQYF
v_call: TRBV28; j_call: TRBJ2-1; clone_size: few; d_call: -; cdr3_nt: TGTGCCAGCAGCCGAACTAGTGGGGTCTACAATGAGCAGTTCTTC; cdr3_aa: CASSRTSGVYNEQFF
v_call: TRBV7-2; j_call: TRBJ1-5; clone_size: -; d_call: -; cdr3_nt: TGTGCCAGCAGCCCCAGGGGCCTGAGCAATCAGCCCCAGCATTTT; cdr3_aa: CASSPRGLSNQPQHF
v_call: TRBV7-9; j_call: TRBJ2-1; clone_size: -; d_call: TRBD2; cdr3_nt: TGTGCCAGCAGCTTATCCGGGAGGTACAATGAGCAGTTCTTC; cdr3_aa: CASSLSGRYNEQFF
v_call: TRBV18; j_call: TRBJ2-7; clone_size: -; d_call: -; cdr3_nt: TGTGCCAGCTCACCAAGGGAAGAAGAGCAGTACTTC; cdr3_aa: CASSPREEEQYF
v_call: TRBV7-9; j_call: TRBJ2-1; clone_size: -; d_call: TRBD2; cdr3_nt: TGTGCCAGCAGCTTCCCGGGACTACAGTACAATGAGCAGTTCTTC; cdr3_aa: CASSFPGLQYNEQFF
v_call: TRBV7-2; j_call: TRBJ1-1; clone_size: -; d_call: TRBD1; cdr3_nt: TGTGCCAGCAGCCGAAAACAGGGGGGGAAAGAAGCTTTCTTT; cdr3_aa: CASSRKQGGKEAFF
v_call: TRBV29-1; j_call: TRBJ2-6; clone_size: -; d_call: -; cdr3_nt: TGCAGCGTTTCCTCTGGGGCCAACGTCCTGACTTTC; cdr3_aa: CSVSSGANVLTF
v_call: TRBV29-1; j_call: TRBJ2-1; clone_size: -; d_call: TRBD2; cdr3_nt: TGCAGCGCAGCGGGAGGCAGTACCTACAATGAGCAGTTCTTC; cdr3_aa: CSAAGGSTYNEQFF
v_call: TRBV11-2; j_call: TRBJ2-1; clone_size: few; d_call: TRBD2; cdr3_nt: TGTGCCAGCAGCTTCCGGGTCGCGGGAGGGATTAATGAGCAGTTCTTC; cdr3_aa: CASSFRVAGGINEQFF
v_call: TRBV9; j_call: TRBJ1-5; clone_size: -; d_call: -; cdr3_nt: TGTGCCAGCAGCGTAGGGGCAGGTAAGGATCAGCCCCAGCATTTT; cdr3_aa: CASSVGAGKDQPQHF
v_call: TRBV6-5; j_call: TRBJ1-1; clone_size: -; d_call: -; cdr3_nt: TGTGCCAGCAGTTACTGGGCGGGTCCAAACACTGAAGCTTTCTTT; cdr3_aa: CASSYWAGPNTEAFF
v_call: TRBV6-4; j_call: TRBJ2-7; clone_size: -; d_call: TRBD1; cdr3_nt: TGTGCCAGCTACGGGACAGGGGACTACTACGAGCAGTACTTC; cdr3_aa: CASYGTGDYYEQYF
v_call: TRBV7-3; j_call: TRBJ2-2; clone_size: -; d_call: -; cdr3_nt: TGTGCCAGCAGCTTAAAGGCCGCTTGGCCCGGGGAGCTGTTTTTT; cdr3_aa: CASSLKAAWPGELFF
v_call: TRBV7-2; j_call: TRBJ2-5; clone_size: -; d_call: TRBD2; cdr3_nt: TGTGCCAGCAGGGGACTAGCGGGAGGGCCTTCCCAGTACTTC; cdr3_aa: CASRGLAGGPSQYF
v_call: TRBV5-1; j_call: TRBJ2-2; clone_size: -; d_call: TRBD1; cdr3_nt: TGCGCCAGCAGCCGGGACAGGGGGACCGGGGAGCTGTTTTTT; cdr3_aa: CASSRDRGTGELFF
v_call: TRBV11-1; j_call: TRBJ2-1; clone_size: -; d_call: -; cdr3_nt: TGTGCCAGCAGCAGGGGCCATGAGCAGTTCTTC; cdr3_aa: CASSRGHEQFF
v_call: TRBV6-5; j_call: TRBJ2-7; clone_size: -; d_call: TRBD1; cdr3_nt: TGTGCCAGCAGACCAGGACAGGCCCCCGCCATCGAGCAGTACTTC; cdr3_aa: CASRPGQAPAIEQYF
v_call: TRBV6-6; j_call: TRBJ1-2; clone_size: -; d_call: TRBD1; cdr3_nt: TGTGCCAGCAGTCAGACAGGGTACGGCTACACCTTC; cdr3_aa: CASSQTGYGYTF
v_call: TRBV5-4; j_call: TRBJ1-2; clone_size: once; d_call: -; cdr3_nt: TGTGCCAGCAGCTTGGTCGGGGTTACTAACTATGGCTACACCTTC; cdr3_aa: CASSLVGVTNYGYTF
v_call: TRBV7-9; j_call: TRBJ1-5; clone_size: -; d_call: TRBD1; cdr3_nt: TGTGCCAGCAGCTTAGTTGGGACAGTTAATCAGCCCCAGCATTTT; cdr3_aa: CASSLVGTVNQPQHF
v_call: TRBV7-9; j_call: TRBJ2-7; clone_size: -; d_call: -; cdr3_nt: TGTGCCAGCACCCCCGGCCAGGGAAGCTACGAGCAGTACTTC; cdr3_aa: CASTPGQGSYEQYF
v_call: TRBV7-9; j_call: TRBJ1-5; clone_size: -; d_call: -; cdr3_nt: TGTGCCAGCAGCTCCTTCGACAGTAGCAATCAGCCCCAGCATTTT; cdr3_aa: CASSSFDSSNQPQHF
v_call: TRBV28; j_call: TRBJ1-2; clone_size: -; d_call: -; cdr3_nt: TGTGCCAGCACCAATGAGGGATCCGGCTATGGCTACACCTTC; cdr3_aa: CASTNEGSGYGYTF